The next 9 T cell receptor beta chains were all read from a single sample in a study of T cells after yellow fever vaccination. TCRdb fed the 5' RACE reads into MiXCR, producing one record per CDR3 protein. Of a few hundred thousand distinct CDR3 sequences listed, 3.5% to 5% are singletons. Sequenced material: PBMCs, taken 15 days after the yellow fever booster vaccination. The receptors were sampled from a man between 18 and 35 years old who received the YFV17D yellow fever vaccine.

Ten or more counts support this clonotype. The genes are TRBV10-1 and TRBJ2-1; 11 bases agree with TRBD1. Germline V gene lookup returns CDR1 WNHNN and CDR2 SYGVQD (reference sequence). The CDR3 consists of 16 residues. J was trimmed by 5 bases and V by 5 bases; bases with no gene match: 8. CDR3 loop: CASSTTGTGGDNEQFF. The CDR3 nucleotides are TGCGCCAGCAGTACTACCGGGACAGGGGGTGACAATGAGCAGTTCTTC.

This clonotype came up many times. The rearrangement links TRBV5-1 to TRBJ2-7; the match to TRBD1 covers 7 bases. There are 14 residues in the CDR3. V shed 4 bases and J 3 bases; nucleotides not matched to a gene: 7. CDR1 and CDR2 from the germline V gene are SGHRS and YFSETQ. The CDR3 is CASSAGRDSYEQYF. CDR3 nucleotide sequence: TGCGCCAGCAGCGCCGGACGGGACAGCTACGAGCAGTACTTC.

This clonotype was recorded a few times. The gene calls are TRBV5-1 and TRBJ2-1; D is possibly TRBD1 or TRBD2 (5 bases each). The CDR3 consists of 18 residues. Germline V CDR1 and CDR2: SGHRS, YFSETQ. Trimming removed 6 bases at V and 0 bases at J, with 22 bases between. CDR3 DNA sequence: TGCGCCAGCAATTTGAGGGCGGCGAGGGACCTCTCCTACAATGAGCAGTTCTTC. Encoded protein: CASNLRAARDLSYNEQFF.

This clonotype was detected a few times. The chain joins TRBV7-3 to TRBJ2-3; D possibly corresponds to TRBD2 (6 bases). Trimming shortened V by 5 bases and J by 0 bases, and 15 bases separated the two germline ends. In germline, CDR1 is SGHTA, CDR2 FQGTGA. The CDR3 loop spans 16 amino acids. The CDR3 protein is CASSRGTLASTDTQYF. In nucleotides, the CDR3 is TGTGCCAGCAGCCGCGGGACCTTAGCTAGCACAGATACGCAGTATTTT. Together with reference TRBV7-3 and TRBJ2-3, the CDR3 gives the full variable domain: GAGVSQTPSNKVTEKGKYVELRCDPISGHTALYWYRQSLGQGPEFLIYFQGTGAADDSGLPNDRFFAVRPEGSVSTLKIQRTERGDSAVYLCASSRGTLASTDTQYFGPGTRLTVL.

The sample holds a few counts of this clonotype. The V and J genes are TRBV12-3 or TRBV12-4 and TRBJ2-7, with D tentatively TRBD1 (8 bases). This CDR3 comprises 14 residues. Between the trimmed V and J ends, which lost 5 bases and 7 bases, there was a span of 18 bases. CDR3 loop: CASSRTGRGREQYF. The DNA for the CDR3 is TGTGCCAGCAGTCGGACAGGGAGGGGGAGAGAGCAGTACTTC.

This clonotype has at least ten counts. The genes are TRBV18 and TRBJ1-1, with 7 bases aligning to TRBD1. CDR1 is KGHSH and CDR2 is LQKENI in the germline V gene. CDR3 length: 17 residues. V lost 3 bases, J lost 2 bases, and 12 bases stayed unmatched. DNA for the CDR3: TGTGCCAGCTCACCCCAGACAGGGATCGCCTTTAACACTGAAGCTTTCTTT. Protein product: CASSPQTGIAFNTEAFF.

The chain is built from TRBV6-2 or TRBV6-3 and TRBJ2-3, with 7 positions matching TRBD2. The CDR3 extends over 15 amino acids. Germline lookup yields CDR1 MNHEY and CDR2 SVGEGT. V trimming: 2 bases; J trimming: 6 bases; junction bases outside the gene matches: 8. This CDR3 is CASSYRPSGPDTQYF. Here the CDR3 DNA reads TGTGCCAGCAGTTACAGGCCTAGCGGTCCCGATACGCAGTATTTT.

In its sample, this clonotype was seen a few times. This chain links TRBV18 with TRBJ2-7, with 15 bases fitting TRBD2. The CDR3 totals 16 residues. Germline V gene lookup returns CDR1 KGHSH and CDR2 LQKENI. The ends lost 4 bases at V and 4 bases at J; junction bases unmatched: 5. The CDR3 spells CASSRRGTSGGYEQYF. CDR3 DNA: TGTGCCAGCTCACGACGCGGGACTAGCGGGGGGTACGAGCAGTACTTC. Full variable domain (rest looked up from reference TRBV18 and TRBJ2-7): NAGVMQNPRHLVRRRGQEARLRCSPMKGHSHVYWYRQLPEEGLKFMVYLQKENIIDESGMPKERFSAEFPKEGPSILRIQQVVRGDSAAYFCASSRRGTSGGYEQYFGPGTRLTVT.

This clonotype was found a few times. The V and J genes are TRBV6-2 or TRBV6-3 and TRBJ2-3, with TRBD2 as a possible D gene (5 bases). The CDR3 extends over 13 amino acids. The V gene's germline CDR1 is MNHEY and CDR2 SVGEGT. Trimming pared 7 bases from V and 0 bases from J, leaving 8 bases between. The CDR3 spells CASNGLSTDTQYF. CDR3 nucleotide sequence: TGTGCCAGCAACGGACTTAGCACAGATACGCAGTATTTT.